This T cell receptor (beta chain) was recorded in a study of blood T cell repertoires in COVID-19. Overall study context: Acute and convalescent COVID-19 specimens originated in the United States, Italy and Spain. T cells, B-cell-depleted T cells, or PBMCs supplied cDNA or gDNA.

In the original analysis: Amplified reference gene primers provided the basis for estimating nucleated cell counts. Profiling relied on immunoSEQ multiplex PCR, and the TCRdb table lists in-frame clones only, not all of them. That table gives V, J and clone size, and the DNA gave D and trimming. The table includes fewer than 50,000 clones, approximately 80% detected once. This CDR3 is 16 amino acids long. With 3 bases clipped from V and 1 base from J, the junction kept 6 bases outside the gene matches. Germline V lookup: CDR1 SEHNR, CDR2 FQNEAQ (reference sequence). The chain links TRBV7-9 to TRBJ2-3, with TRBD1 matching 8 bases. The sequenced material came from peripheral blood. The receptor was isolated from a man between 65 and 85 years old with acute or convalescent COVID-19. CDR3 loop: CASSLEQGVGTDTQYF. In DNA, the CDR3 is TGTGCCAGCAGCTTGGAACAGGGGGTCGGCACAGATACGCAGTATTTT.